This entry lists 10 T cell receptor beta chains sequenced from one sample in a study of OX40 agonist ivuxolimab in advanced cancers. Assay used: immunoSEQ multiplex PCR; TCRdb lists only in-frame clones, some missing. This table holds 6,500 to 9,000 clones, roughly 87% found once. The material sequenced was CD4+ or CD8+ T cells sorted from blood, taken in a trial of the OX40 agonist ivuxolimab. The source is an adult with an advanced solid tumor such as melanoma, head and neck, liver or kidney cancer.

This chain links TRBV6-1 with TRBJ2-2; D may be TRBD1 (6 bases). Germline V gives CDR1 MNHNS, CDR2 SASEGT. V was pared by 7 bases and J by 4 bases, with 16 bases between. The CDR3 is 15 amino acids. The CDR3 bases are TGTGCCAGCATGCCGGTGGGGGACATCACCGGGGAGCTGTTTTTT. Encoded protein: CASMPVGDITGELFF.

The chain combines TRBV6-1 with TRBJ2-1; possible D gene TRBD2, 5 bases. The V gene's germline CDR1 is MNHNS and CDR2 SASEGT. V lost 2 bases to trimming and J lost 6 bases, with 14 bases between them. This CDR3 is built from 15 residues. The DNA of the CDR3 is TGTGCCAGCAGTGAAATGTCAGGTGGGAGCAATGAGCAGTTCTTC. Amino acids: CASSEMSGGSNEQFF.

The rearrangement uses TRBV28 and TRBJ1-5; TRBD1 is a possible D gene (5 bases). The CDR3 sequence is 16 residues long. The V gene lost 1 base and the J gene lost 4 bases, with 14 bases spanning the gap. The germline V gene has CDR1 MDHEN and CDR2 SYDVKM. In nucleotides, the CDR3 is TGTGCCAGCAGTTTATTGGCGGGGACGGTGAATCAGCCCCAGCATTTT. It translates to CASSLLAGTVNQPQHF.

The J gene is TRBJ1-1, the V gene TRBV15, with D possibly matching TRBD1 (5 bases). CDR3 length: 15 residues. Germline values: CDR1 LNHNV, CDR2 YYDKDF (reference sequence). V lost 8 bases and J lost 1, with 17 bases in between. CDR3 loop: CATDSGGSGNTEAFF. The DNA for the CDR3 is TGTGCCACCGATTCCGGGGGGTCTGGGAACACTGAAGCTTTCTTT. Using reference TRBV15 and TRBJ1-1 for the parts outside the CDR3, the full variable domain is DAMVIQNPRYQVTQFGKPVTLSCSQTLNHNVMYWYQQKSSQAPKLLFHYYDKDFNNEADTPDNFQSRRPNTSFCFLDIRSPGLGDTAMYLCATDSGGSGNTEAFFGQGTRLTVV.

V and J are TRBV5-1 and TRBJ2-1; 8 positions agree with TRBD2. Germline loops: CDR1 SGHRS, CDR2 YFSETQ. V was pared by 7 bases and J by 6 bases, with 6 bases of the junction left unmatched. The CDR3 has 13 residues. The CDR3 loop is CASGLGGVNEQFF. For the CDR3, the DNA is TGCGCCAGCGGCCTCGGGGGGGTCAATGAGCAGTTCTTC.

This chain uses TRBV6-6 with TRBJ2-2; D uncertain. The CDR3 consists of 15 residues. Trimming removed 2 bases from V and 1 base from J, with 8 bases in between. Germline V gene sequence: CDR1 MNHNY, CDR2 SVGAGI (reference sequence). The CDR3 loop reads CASSYVWRNTGELFF. The CDR3, as DNA: TGTGCCAGCAGTTACGTTTGGCGGAACACCGGGGAGCTGTTTTTT.

This chain joins TRBV5-2 and TRBJ2-3; the table's D call of TRBD1 was not tested on the DNA. TRBV5-2 is labeled a pseudogene. The CDR3 is 17 residues long. CDR3 in amino acids: CASSQDSYRAGTDTQYF. CDR3 coding DNA: TGCGCCAGCAGCCAAGATTCTTACAGGGCTGGCACAGATACGCAGTATTTT.

The rearrangement links TRBV28 to TRBJ2-2, with D possibly matching TRBD1 (6 bases). Per germline, CDR1 MDHEN and CDR2 SYDVKM. Trimming shortened V by 4 bases and J by 4 bases, and 13 bases separated the two germline ends. The CDR3 has 15 amino acids. CDR3 sequence (DNA): TGTGCCAGCAGTTCACAGGGTGCGGTCACCGGGGAGCTGTTTTTT. Translation gives CASSSQGAVTGELFF.

The chain joins TRBV4-1 to TRBJ2-7; D is ambiguous. This CDR3 comprises 14 residues. V dropped 0 bases and J dropped 4 bases, with 10 bases sitting between them. The germline CDR1 and CDR2 sequences are MGHRA and YSYEKL. This chain's CDR3 is CASSQDPTRYEQYF. The CDR3, as DNA: TGCGCCAGCAGCCAAGATCCTACGAGGTACGAGCAGTACTTC.

This clone was recorded only once. The genes are TRBV7-3 and TRBJ2-7; 8 bases agree with TRBD1. The germline V gene encodes CDR1 SGHTA and CDR2 FQGTGA. This CDR3 is built from 13 residues. With V trimmed by 5 bases and J by 7 bases, 7 bases remained unmatched. The CDR3 nucleotides read TGTGCCAGCAGCCCGGGGACAGGTGGTGAGCAGTACTTC. The encoded protein is CASSPGTGGEQYF.